This is a list of T cell receptor beta chains from one sample in a study of T cell changes during pregnancy in multiple sclerosis. The data were produced by immunoSEQ multiplex PCR, yet TCRdb's version contains in-frame clones alone and is incomplete. The sample comprises approximately 30,000 clones, 85% to 90% of which are singletons, and 4.5% rests with the top ten. The starting material was CD8+ T cells from peripheral blood mononuclear cells, obtained after pregnancy. The receptors were sampled from a female donor with multiple sclerosis, enrolled in a pregnancy study. Each CDR3 is given with its conserved first and last residue. D genes are given only for firm matches. Only some rows state a clone size, as once, few, many or a class for expanded clones.

-	TRBV4-3	TRBJ2-2	TRBD1	TGCGCCAGCAGCCAAGAGTTAGTGACAGGGAATCCCGGGGAGCTGTTTTTT	CASSQELVTGNPGELFF
-	TRBV6-6	TRBJ2-5	TRBD2	TGTGCCAGCAGTTACCTTGGGACTATACAAGAGACCCAGTACTTC	CASSYLGTIQETQYF
-	TRBV4-1	TRBJ2-3	TRBD2	TGCGCCAGCAGCCACTTAGCGGGGGTTAGCACAGATACGCAGTATTTT	CASSHLAGVSTDTQYF
-	TRBV4-2	TRBJ1-5	TRBD1	TGTGCCAGCAGCCAAGAAACAGGGGTTTCTCAGCCCCAGCATTTT	CASSQETGVSQPQHF
-	TRBV27	TRBJ2-6	-	TGTGCCAGCAGTCAAAACTCTGGGGCCAACGTCCTGACTTTC	CASSQNSGANVLTF
-	TRBV7-9	TRBJ2-1	TRBD2	TGTGCCAGCAGTTTCGGAGCCACAACTAGCGGGGGGGTTAAAGAGCAGTTCTTC	CASSFGATTSGGVKEQFF
-	TRBV30	TRBJ1-5	-	TGTGCCTGGAGTGTTCAGGGGAGACAGCCCCAGCATTTT	CAWSVQGRQPQHF
-	TRBV15	TRBJ1-5	TRBD1	TGTGCCACCAGCAGAGATAGAGGAGACAGGGGTCAGCCCCAGCATTTT	CATSRDRGDRGQPQHF
-	TRBV6-5	TRBJ1-4	-	TGTGCCAGCAGTTATTCAGGGACTAATGAAAAACTGTTTTTT	CASSYSGTNEKLFF
-	TRBV5-1	TRBJ1-1	TRBD1	TGCGCCAGCAGCAAGGACAGGGGTAATGAAGCTTTCTTT	CASSKDRGNEAFF
-	TRBV9	TRBJ1-1	-	TGTGCCAGCAGCGTAGAAAGGGGAGGCACTGAAGCTTTCTTT	CASSVERGGTEAFF
-	TRBV5-5	TRBJ1-4	TRBD1	TGTGCCAGCAGCTGGACAGGAGAGGAACTGTTTTTT	CASSWTGEELFF
-	TRBV6-1	TRBJ1-2	-	TGTGCCAGTATAGGGGGGGACACTATAAACTATGGCTACACCTTC	CASIGGDTINYGYTF
-	TRBV6-5	TRBJ2-1	TRBD1	TGTGCCAGCAGTTACTATTTGGGACAGATTAATGAGCAGTTCTTC	CASSYYLGQINEQFF
once	TRBV2	TRBJ1-1	TRBD1	TGTGCCAGCAGCCATAAGACAGGGTTGGGCTGGACTGAAGCTTTCTTT	CASSHKTGLGWTEAFF
-	TRBV11-1	TRBJ1-1	-	TGTGCCAGCAGCTTAGAAGGGGGTATAGGCACTGAAGCTTTCTTT	CASSLEGGIGTEAFF
-	TRBV7-9	TRBJ2-5	TRBD2	TGTGCCGGGGAGCGGGGGGACCAAGAGACCCAGTACTTC	CAGERGDQETQYF
-	TRBV4-2	TRBJ2-5	-	TGTGCCAGCAGCCAAGAGTCGCCCTTACAGGGACCTCAGGACTTC	CASSQESPLQGPQDF
few	TRBV5-6	TRBJ1-1	-	TGTGCCAGCAGCCCGTCGGGGGGGTACACTGAAGCTTTCTTT	CASSPSGGYTEAFF
-	TRBV10-3	TRBJ1-2	TRBD1	TGTGCCATCCTCGATACGACAGGGGGCATTGTCTATGGCTACACCTTC	CAILDTTGGIVYGYTF
-	TRBV4-3	TRBJ1-2	-	TGCGCCAGCAGCCAATCGACAGTGAGTCCTAACTATGGCTACACCTTC	CASSQSTVSPNYGYTF
-	TRBV6-5	TRBJ1-2	TRBD1	TGTGCCAGCAGTTTTGGGACAGGGGGCGAGAGTGGCTACACCTTC	CASSFGTGGESGYTF
once	TRBV18	TRBJ1-3	-	TGTGCCAGCTCACCAATACACCGGGAGGGAGGTCCTGGAAACACCATATATTTT	CASSPIHREGGPGNTIYF
-	TRBV29-1	TRBJ1-6	-	TGCAGCGTTGACGCTTGGGGGGGTAAGGGCTTCTCCTATAATTCACCCCTCCACTTT	CSVDAWGGKGFSYNSPLHF
-	TRBV7-3	TRBJ2-1	TRBD2	TGTGCCAGCAGCTTAGGGCGGGGGGGTCGAGATGAGCAGTTCTTC	CASSLGRGGRDEQFF
-	TRBV27	TRBJ2-7	TRBD1	TGTGCCAGCAGTGCCCCCGGGACAGAGACATACGAGCAGTACTTC	CASSAPGTETYEQYF
-	TRBV25-1	TRBJ1-2	-	TGTGCCAGCAGTGGGACAGCTAACTATGGCTACACCTTC	CASSGTANYGYTF
-	TRBV4-3	TRBJ1-1	-	TGCGCCAGCAGCCAAGCTACAGTGGGCACTGAAGCTTTCTTT	CASSQATVGTEAFF
-	TRBV30	TRBJ2-1	-	TGTGCCTGCCTCCTAGGGGTTAGCTCCTACAATGAGCAGTTCTTC	CACLLGVSSYNEQFF
-	TRBV11-2	TRBJ1-5	-	TGTGCCAGCAGCCCCAGGGATAGCAATCAGCCCCAGCATTTT	CASSPRDSNQPQHF
-	TRBV19	TRBJ2-1	-	TGTGCCAGTAGTATAGCGGCAGGGTCCTACAATGAGCAGTTCTTC	CASSIAAGSYNEQFF
few	TRBV9	TRBJ1-1	-	TGTGCCAGCAGCGTAGCATCGGTTGGTGCTGAAGCTTTCTTT	CASSVASVGAEAFF
-	TRBV19	TRBJ2-1	TRBD1	TGTGCCACTTCGAGGGGGCAGCATCGAGATGAGCAGTTCTTC	CATSRGQHRDEQFF
-	TRBV9	TRBJ1-1	TRBD1	TGTGCCAGCAGCTTTGGACAGGGGAACACTGAAGCTTTCTTT	CASSFGQGNTEAFF
-	TRBV4-2	TRBJ2-2	TRBD2	TGTGCCAGCAGCCCGGAGCGGGGGGCGAACACCGGGGAGCTGTTTTTT	CASSPERGANTGELFF
-	TRBV7-9	TRBJ2-3	-	TGTGCCAGCAGCTCGAGGGAGCACACAGATACGCAGTATTTT	CASSSREHTDTQYF
-	TRBV12-5	TRBJ2-7	-	TGTGCTAGTGGTCCCTCAACCTATAACGAGCAGTACTTC	CASGPSTYNEQYF
-	TRBV6-5	TRBJ2-2	-	TGTGCCAGCAGTCTCTCCAGGGCGAACACCGGGGAGCTGTTTTTT	CASSLSRANTGELFF
-	TRBV9	TRBJ2-1	TRBD2	TGTGCCAGCAGCCCCCTCGGGAGGGGGGCCCTGCTTGAGCAGTTCTTC	CASSPLGRGALLEQFF
-	TRBV5-8	TRBJ1-1	-	TGTGCCAGCAGCTTCTTACAGACCTGGTTCACTGAAGCTTTCTTT	CASSFLQTWFTEAFF
-	TRBV30	TRBJ1-1	-	TGTGCCTACCAAACACAGAACACTGAAGCTTTCTTT	CAYQTQNTEAFF
-	TRBV11-3	TRBJ2-2	-	TGTGCCAGCAGCTTAGGTCCGGAGATCACCGGGGAGCTGTTTTTT	CASSLGPEITGELFF
once	TRBV5-5	TRBJ1-4	-	TGTGCCAGCAGCTTTCAAGAAAAACTGTTTTTT	CASSFQEKLFF
-	TRBV2	TRBJ1-2	TRBD1	TGTGCCAGCAGCCCCGGGACAGGTGCTAACTATGGCTACACCTTC	CASSPGTGANYGYTF
-	TRBV29-1	TRBJ1-1	TRBD1	TGCAGCGTTGAAGATTTAGGGACAGGGCCCTCTGAAGCTTTCTTT	CSVEDLGTGPSEAFF
-	TRBV9	TRBJ1-4	-	TGTGCCAGCAGCGTTACGGAGGGGAGAGAAAAACTGTTTTTT	CASSVTEGREKLFF